The T cell receptor beta chain under discussion was sequenced for a study of OX40 agonist ivuxolimab in advanced cancers. Data came from immunoSEQ multiplex PCR; TCRdb stores just in-frame clones and leaves some out. The table records about 100,000 clones, approximately 90% of them present only once. Trimming at V came to 6 bases and at J to 2 bases, leaving 8 bases not matched to a gene. Germline V gene lookup returns CDR1 LGHNA and CDR2 YSLEER. CDR3 length equals 15 residues. Exclusion applied to patients with autoimmune disease history or systemic immunosuppression. In the case of this clone: Its antigen is as yet unknown.

Study-wide results and limits: Averaging showed that CD8+ T cells had more expanded clones than CD4+ did. Some of the lowest clonal expansion was seen in partial responders at 0.1-3.0 mg/kg.

This TCR came from an adult with an advanced solid tumor such as melanoma, head and neck, liver or kidney cancer. The specimen was CD4+ or CD8+ T cells sorted from blood, collected in a trial of the OX40 agonist ivuxolimab. This chain connects TRBV4-3 to TRBJ2-5; TRBD1 aligns across 8 bases. CDR3 in DNA: TGCGCCAGCAGTCGGGACAGGTTAGGGCAAGAGACCCAGTACTTC. Encoded protein: CASSRDRLGQETQYF.